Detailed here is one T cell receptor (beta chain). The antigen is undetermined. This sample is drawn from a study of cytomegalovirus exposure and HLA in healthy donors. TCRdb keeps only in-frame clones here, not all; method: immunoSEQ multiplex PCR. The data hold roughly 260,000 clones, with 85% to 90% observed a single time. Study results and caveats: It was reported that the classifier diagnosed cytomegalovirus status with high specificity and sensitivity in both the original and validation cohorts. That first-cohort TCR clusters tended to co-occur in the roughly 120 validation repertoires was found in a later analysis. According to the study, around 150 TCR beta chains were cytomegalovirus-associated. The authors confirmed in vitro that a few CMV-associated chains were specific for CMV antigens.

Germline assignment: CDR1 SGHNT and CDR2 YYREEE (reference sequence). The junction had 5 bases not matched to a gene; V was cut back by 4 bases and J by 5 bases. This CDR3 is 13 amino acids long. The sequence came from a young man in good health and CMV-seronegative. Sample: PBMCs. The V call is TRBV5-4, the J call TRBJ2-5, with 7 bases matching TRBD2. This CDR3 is CASSTRGEETQYF. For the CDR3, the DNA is TGTGCCAGCAGCACCCGGGGGGAGGAGACCCAGTACTTC.